These 21 T cell receptor beta chains share one sample of origin, sequenced in a study of cytomegalovirus exposure and HLA in healthy donors. The PCR was carried out with 60 Vbeta primers and 13 Jbeta primers. Only in-frame clones appear in the TCRdb table, and some are missing; sequencing was by immunoSEQ multiplex PCR. The sample has about 140,000 clones; more than 70% are singletons. Material: PBMCs. These receptors came from a man aged 18-30 years in good health and CMV-seropositive.

The rearrangement joins TRBV10-2 to TRBJ2-7, with D tentatively TRBD2 (6 bases). V was trimmed by 0 bases and J by 2 bases, leaving 11 bases between them. The germline V gene encodes CDR1 WSHSY and CDR2 SAAADI. CDR3 size: 15 residues. CDR3 coding DNA: TGCGCCAGCAGTGAGTCCCGGGGGAAGCCCTACGAGCAGTACTTC. Its protein is CASSESRGKPYEQYF.

V and J are TRBV6-6 and TRBJ2-1, with a tentative D call TRBD2 (6 bases). The CDR3 has 15 amino acids. The germline CDR1 and CDR2 sequences are MNHNY and SVGAGI (reference sequence). V was trimmed by 2 bases and J by 6 bases, leaving 14 bases between them. CDR3 sequence (DNA): TGTGCCAGCAGTTACCAGTCCGGAGCGGGCAATGAGCAGTTCTTC. Translating gives CASSYQSGAGNEQFF.

This chain uses TRBV4-1 with TRBJ1-5; D is undetermined. CDR1 MGHRA and CDR2 YSYEKL come from the germline V gene. The CDR3 spans 15 residues. The V and J ends lost 4 bases and 2 bases respectively, with 12 bases between them. This CDR3 reads CASSLMGGRNQPQHF. The CDR3, as DNA: TGCGCCAGCAGCCTCATGGGAGGGCGCAATCAGCCCCAGCATTTT.

V gene TRBV13 combines with J gene TRBJ1-1; a possible D gene is TRBD1 (5 bases). V dropped 1 base and J dropped 4 bases, with 19 bases sitting between them. CDR1 is PRHDT, CDR2 FYEKMQ, per germline (reference sequence). This CDR3 comprises 17 residues. CDR3 DNA sequence: TGTGCCAGCAGCTTAGCGGGCTGGAGGGGCGGTGGCACTGAAGCTTTCTTT. Translation: CASSLAGWRGGGTEAFF.

The chain is built from TRBV2 and TRBJ1-1; D is ambiguous. This CDR3 has 16 amino acids. Deletions cut 7 bases from V and 0 bases from J, with 18 bases between. The germline V gene encodes CDR1 SNHLY and CDR2 FYNNEI. In DNA, the CDR3 is TGTGCCAGCACCACTAATCCCCCAGCCATGAACACTGAAGCTTTCTTT. Translation: CASTTNPPAMNTEAFF.

This chain's CDR3 is CASSDSSTDTQYF. For the CDR3, the DNA is TGTGCCAGCAGTGATAGTAGCACAGATACGCAGTATTTT. The gene calls are TRBV25-1 and TRBJ2-3, with no clear D. Germline V lookup: CDR1 MGHDK, CDR2 SYGVNS. The V gene lost 3 bases and the J gene lost 0 bases, with 4 bases spanning the gap. The CDR3 has 13 residues.

The chain links TRBV7-9 to TRBJ2-7; D perhaps matches TRBD1 (6 bases). V gave up 5 bases and J gave up 1 base, with 12 bases separating them. Germline V gene lookup returns CDR1 SEHNR and CDR2 FQNEAQ (reference sequence). This CDR3 comprises 14 residues. The CDR3 loop reads CASSREGTSYEQYF. In nucleotides, the CDR3 is TGTGCCAGCAGCCGAGAAGGGACATCCTACGAGCAGTACTTC. The whole variable domain, filled in from reference TRBV7-9 and TRBJ2-7, reads DTGVSQNPRHKITKRGQNVTFRCDPISEHNRLYWYRQTLGQGPEFLTYFQNEAQLEKSRLLSDRFSAERPKGSFSTLEIQRTEQGDSAMYLCASSREGTSYEQYFGPGTRLTVT.

The chain couples TRBV5-1 to TRBJ2-7; D is uncertain. In germline, CDR1 is SGHRS, CDR2 YFSETQ. There are 13 residues in the CDR3. The ends were cut back, 0 bases at V and 2 bases at J, with 6 bases in the middle. Written as DNA, the CDR3 is TGCGCCAGCAGCTTGGCTAGGACCTACGAGCAGTACTTC. Translating gives CASSLARTYEQYF.

The chain is built from TRBV11-2 and TRBJ1-4, with D uncertain. The CDR3 consists of 16 residues. Germline V gene sequence: CDR1 SGHAT, CDR2 FQNNGV. V was shortened by 1 base and J by 7 bases, with 16 bases between the two germline ends. In nucleotides, the CDR3 is TGTGCCAGCAGCTTAGTTGAAGGAGGGAGAGGTGAAAAACTGTTTTTT. Translating gives CASSLVEGGRGEKLFF.

This rearrangement joins TRBV18 to TRBJ2-2; TRBD2 is a possible D gene (5 bases). V was shortened by 5 bases and J by 1 base, with 8 bases between the two germline ends. The germline CDR1 and CDR2 sequences are KGHSH and LQKENI. The CDR3 sequence is 14 residues long. This chain's CDR3 is CASSGGGNTGELFF. In DNA form, the CDR3 reads TGTGCCAGCTCAGGTGGAGGGAACACCGGGGAGCTGTTTTTT.

This clone was counted between two and nine times. The CDR3 DNA reads TGTGCCAGCAGCCGAAGGGGAGGGAGGGAGGAGACCCAGTACTTC. The encoded protein is CASSRRGGREETQYF. This chain joins TRBV11-3 and TRBJ2-5; 7 nucleotides align to TRBD2. CDR1 is SGHNT, CDR2 YENEEA, per germline. Trimming at V came to 5 bases and at J to 5 bases, leaving 11 bases not matched to a gene. The CDR3 consists of 15 residues.

The chain links TRBV28 to TRBJ2-7; 9 nucleotides align to TRBD1. The CDR3 runs 15 residues. The germline gives CDR1 MDHEN, CDR2 SYDVKM. With 5 bases clipped from V and 3 bases from J, the junction kept 8 bases outside the gene matches. The CDR3 protein is CASSTGDRAYYEQYF. DNA of the CDR3: TGTGCCAGCAGTACGGGGGACAGGGCCTACTACGAGCAGTACTTC.

This clone has just a few counts. Here the CDR3 reads CASSSPESFNGPRGTYEQYF. CDR3 bases: TGCGCCAGCAGCTCCCCGGAATCCTTCAACGGGCCAAGGGGCACCTACGAGCAGTACTTC. V usage is TRBV4-1 and J usage is TRBJ2-7; D may be TRBD1 (5 bases). Per germline, CDR1 MGHRA and CDR2 YSYEKL. The CDR3 runs to 20 residues. Deletions cut 5 bases from V and 2 bases from J, with 31 bases between.

This clone came up a few times. The rearrangement links TRBV5-1 to TRBJ1-4; 8 bases are a match to TRBD1. Germline loops: CDR1 SGHRS, CDR2 YFSETQ. J lost 3 bases, V lost 4 bases, and 8 bases had no gene match. The CDR3 runs to 16 residues. The CDR3 bases are TGCGCCAGCAGCGGCCAGACAGGGGCGCCTAATGAAAAACTGTTTTTT. It yields the protein CASSGQTGAPNEKLFF.

V is TRBV2 and J is TRBJ1-1, with 9 nucleotides matching TRBD1. With V trimmed by 6 bases and J by 6 bases, 8 bases remained unmatched. The CDR3 has 14 amino acids. Looked up from germline, CDR1 is SNHLY and CDR2 is FYNNEI. The DNA for the CDR3 is TGTGCCAGCAGAAAACAGGGGGCCGAACCTGAAGCTTTCTTT. Its protein product is CASRKQGAEPEAFF.

J is TRBJ2-7 and V is TRBV27; 14 nucleotides agree with TRBD2. Germline CDR1 and CDR2: MNHEY and SMNVEV (reference sequence). V lost 6 bases to trimming and J lost 0 bases; unmatched junction nucleotides: 10. The CDR3 loop spans 18 amino acids. CDR3 amino acids: CASRMIGLAGGFSYEQYF. CDR3 in DNA: TGTGCCAGCAGGATGATCGGACTAGCGGGAGGATTCTCCTACGAGCAGTACTTC.

The chain carries TRBV19 and TRBJ1-1, with D tentatively TRBD1 (5 bases). This CDR3 region has 13 residues. V dropped 7 bases and J dropped 11 bases, with 20 bases sitting between them. Germline CDR1 reads LNHDA; CDR2 reads SQIVND (reference sequence). CDR3: CASKPQRGVGAFF. CDR3 sequence (DNA): TGTGCCAGTAAACCCCAGCGGGGGGTGGGGGCTTTCTTT.

This clone was counted between two and nine times. V and J are TRBV4-1 and TRBJ2-7; D possibly corresponds to TRBD2 (5 bases). Trimming took 3 bases from V and 2 from J, leaving 8 bases between them. Germline loops: CDR1 MGHRA, CDR2 YSYEKL. The CDR3 consists of 13 residues. CDR3 amino acids: CASSHAGAYEQYF. The CDR3 nucleotides read TGCGCCAGCAGCCACGCCGGGGCCTACGAGCAGTACTTC.

This clone was counted only a few times. The chain joins TRBV5-8 to TRBJ2-7; 10 bases agree with TRBD2. V lost 2 bases to trimming and J lost 5 bases; unmatched junction nucleotides: 13. Germline assignment: CDR1 SGHTS and CDR2 YDEGEE. The CDR3 has 17 amino acids. CDR3 coding DNA: TGTGCCAGCAGCTTTGGTCTAGCGGGAGTACGAGGGAACGAGCAGTACTTC. Amino acids: CASSFGLAGVRGNEQYF.

The V and J genes are TRBV7-2 and TRBJ2-7; D not certain. The germline V gene has CDR1 SGHTA and CDR2 FQGNSA. Deletions cut 2 bases from V and 0 bases from J, with 8 bases between. The CDR3 totals 14 residues. CDR3 in amino acids: CASSLRPSSYEQYF. In DNA, the CDR3 is TGTGCCAGCAGCTTACGGCCTAGCTCCTACGAGCAGTACTTC.

This chain connects TRBV6-1 to TRBJ2-3; D uncertain. Trimming stripped 6 bases from V and 2 bases from J, with 9 bases between. The CDR3 has 13 residues. Germline assignment: CDR1 MNHNS and CDR2 SASEGT. The CDR3 coding sequence is TGTGCCAGCAGCCGTCAGGTCACAGATACGCAGTATTTT. Protein: CASSRQVTDTQYF.